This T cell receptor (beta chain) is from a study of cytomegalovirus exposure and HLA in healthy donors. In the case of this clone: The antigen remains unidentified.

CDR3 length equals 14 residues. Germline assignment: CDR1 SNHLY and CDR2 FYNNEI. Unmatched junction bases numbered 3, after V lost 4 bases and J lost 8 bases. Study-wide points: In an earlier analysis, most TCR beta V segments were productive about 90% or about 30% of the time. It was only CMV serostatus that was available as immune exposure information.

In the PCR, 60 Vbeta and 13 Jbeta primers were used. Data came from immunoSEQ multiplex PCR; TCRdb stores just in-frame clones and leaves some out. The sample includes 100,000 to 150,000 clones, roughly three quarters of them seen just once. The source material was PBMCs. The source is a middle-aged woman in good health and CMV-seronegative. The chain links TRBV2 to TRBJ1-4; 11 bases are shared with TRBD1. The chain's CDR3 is CASSGDRGDEKLFF. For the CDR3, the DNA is TGTGCCAGCAGTGGGGACAGGGGGGACGAAAAACTGTTTTTT.